This TCR beta chain is from a study of CD8+ T cells in alopecia areata. At the level of the study: Among treated patients, oral tofacitinib was administered at 5 to 10 mg twice daily. People stayed on tofacitinib for 6 to 18 months, then stopped the drug for 6 months.

V was clipped by 9 bases and J by 6 bases, with 22 bases between them. Germline assignment: CDR1 SNHLY and CDR2 FYNNEI. This CDR3 has 15 amino acids. Treatment meaning: oral pan-JAK inhibitor, 5-10 mg twice daily. Cell sorting on a FACSAria was used to separate CD4+ and CD8+ T cells from the PBMCs. As the sequencing template, cDNA was produced by extracting RNA and reverse transcribing it. Data came from immunoSEQ multiplex PCR; TCRdb stores just in-frame clones and leaves some out. This table has about 200,000 clones, 58% appearing once. This clone was seen just once. This clonotype originated in a human donor with alopecia areata. This sample comprised CD4+ T cells sorted from blood, obtained at week 24, from a patient treated with tofacitinib. V is TRBV2 and J is TRBJ2-3; D is possibly TRBD1 (5 bases). CDR3: CASSYGAEPADTQYF. The CDR3 coding sequence is TGTGCCAGTAGCTATGGGGCGGAGCCGGCCGATACGCAGTATTTT.